A single sample gave rise to the 23 T cell receptor beta chains below, sequenced in a study of cytomegalovirus exposure and HLA in healthy donors. With 60 Vbeta and 13 Jbeta primers, the PCR was carried out. This table comes from immunoSEQ multiplex PCR, and its TCRdb copy is limited to in-frame clones, with some not included. The sample holds approximately 130,000 clones; approximately 75% are singletons and the top ten take around 4.2%. The sequenced sample consisted of PBMCs. These receptors originate from a man in his fifties or sixties in good health and CMV-seropositive.

V is TRBV5-6 and J is TRBJ2-1, with D tentatively TRBD2 (5 bases). The CDR3 is made up of 15 amino acids. Per germline, CDR1 SGHDT and CDR2 YYEEEE. Trimming removed 4 bases from V and 6 bases from J, with 17 bases in between. The CDR3 region has the DNA TGTGCCAGCAGCGCGGGTGGACCGGGCGCCAATGAGCAGTTCTTC. Its translation: CASSAGGPGANEQFF. Full variable domain (missing parts from reference TRBV5-6 and TRBJ2-1): DAGVTQSPTHLIKTRGQQVTLRCSPKSGHDTVSWYQQALGQGPQFIFQYYEEEERQRGNFPDRFSGHQFPNYSSELNVNALLLGDSALYLCASSAGGPGANEQFFGPGTRLTVL.

The chain has TRBV5-1 and TRBJ2-7, with 9 bases aligning to TRBD1. V dropped 3 bases and J dropped 3; count of bases not matched to a gene: 4. The CDR3 loop spans 14 amino acids. In germline, CDR1 is SGHRS, CDR2 YFSETQ. In DNA form, the CDR3 reads TGCGCCAGCAGCTCCGGGACAGGGATCTACGAGCAGTACTTC. Translated, it gives CASSSGTGIYEQYF.

The rearrangement links TRBV2 to TRBJ2-7; 8 positions agree with TRBD2. V lost 6 bases to trimming and J lost 5 bases; unmatched junction nucleotides: 12. The CDR3 runs 15 residues. Germline CDR1 reads SNHLY; CDR2 reads FYNNEI. The CDR3 loop is CASRLTGTRLDEQYF. CDR3 DNA sequence: TGTGCCAGCAGATTAACCGGGACTAGGTTAGACGAGCAGTACTTC.

The rearrangement links TRBV7-2 to TRBJ2-7; 9 positions match TRBD1. CDR1 and CDR2 from the germline V gene are SGHTA and FQGNSA. CDR3 size: 14 residues. V shed 4 bases and J 3 bases; nucleotides not matched to a gene: 4. CDR3 residues: CASSSRQGVYEQYF. The CDR3 DNA reads as TGTGCCAGCAGCTCTCGACAGGGGGTCTACGAGCAGTACTTC.

The chain recombines TRBV25-1 with TRBJ2-7; D is possibly TRBD2 (5 bases). The CDR3 is 15 amino acids. V was shortened by 4 bases and J by 0 bases, with 13 bases between the two germline ends. The V gene's germline CDR1 is MGHDK and CDR2 SYGVNS. This CDR3 reads CASSGAGAISYEQYF. CDR3 bases: TGTGCCAGCAGTGGGGCGGGCGCGATCTCCTACGAGCAGTACTTC.

This sequence joins TRBV6-5 and TRBJ1-1, with unresolved D. V lost 1 base to trimming and J lost 4 bases, with 7 bases between them. CDR3 length equals 13 residues. CDR1 and CDR2 (germline): MNHEY, SVGAGI. CDR3 nucleotides: TGTGCCAGCAGTTACTTCCGGAGCACTGAAGCTTTCTTT. It is translated as CASSYFRSTEAFF.

The chain employs TRBV11-3 and TRBJ2-1; TRBD1 matches at 7 bases. The trim removed 4 bases at V and 9 bases at J, leaving 9 bases unmatched. The CDR3 consists of 14 residues. The germline CDR1 and CDR2 sequences are SGHNT and YENEEA. CDR3 sequence reads: CASSSRRQGGEQFF. CDR3 nucleotides: TGTGCCAGCAGCTCCCGGCGACAGGGCGGTGAGCAGTTCTTC.

This clone came up once. The CDR3 coding sequence is TGTGCCAGCAGTCCCGAGACAGGGAGTCCCTACGAGCAGTACTTC. Its translation: CASSPETGSPYEQYF. This rearrangement joins TRBV6-5 to TRBJ2-7; 7 nucleotides align to TRBD1. Germline CDR1 reads MNHEY; CDR2 reads SVGAGI. The CDR3 is 15 residues long. V trimming: 5 bases; J trimming: 2 bases; junction bases outside the gene matches: 9.

The rearrangement links TRBV18 to TRBJ1-2; the D gene is possibly TRBD1 (6 bases). The CDR3 is 14 amino acids. The V gene's germline CDR1 is KGHSH and CDR2 LQKENI. V was trimmed by 1 base and J by 6 bases, leaving 12 bases between them. The CDR3 spells CASSPLSQGDGYTF. As DNA, the CDR3 is TGTGCCAGCTCACCACTGTCACAGGGCGATGGCTACACCTTC.

The rearrangement uses TRBV7-6 and TRBJ2-5; tentative D call: TRBD2 (7 bases). CDR1 SGHVS and CDR2 FNYEAQ come from the germline V gene. Trimming removed 5 bases at V and 5 bases at J, with 18 bases between. The CDR3 sequence is 15 residues long. The CDR3 nucleotides read TGTGCCAGCAGCCAAAGCAGAGGGGGAGGGGAGACCCAGTACTTC. Amino acids: CASSQSRGGGETQYF.

This clone was counted at least ten times. The V and J genes are TRBV6-5 and TRBJ2-7; no reliable D call. This CDR3 comprises 14 residues. Per the germline V gene, CDR1 is MNHEY and CDR2 is SVGAGI. The germline V and J ends were trimmed by 6 bases and 4 bases, with 16 bases remaining between them. This CDR3 is CASSSVAEPYEQYF. The CDR3 DNA follows: TGTGCCAGCAGCTCCGTGGCAGAACCTTACGAGCAGTACTTC.

The CDR3 here is CASSSAGGNNEQFF. The CDR3 DNA follows: TGTGCCAGCAGCTCCGCGGGAGGGAACAATGAGCAGTTCTTC. The chain is built from TRBV7-3 and TRBJ2-1, with 9 bases that match TRBD2. CDR1 and CDR2 (germline): SGHTA, FQGTGA. V lost 4 bases and J lost 5; bases outside the gene matches: 3. The length of the CDR3 is 14 residues. The variable domain in full, with the rest retrieved from reference TRBV7-3 and TRBJ2-1, is GAGVSQTPSNKVTEKGKYVELRCDPISGHTALYWYRQSLGQGPEFLIYFQGTGAADDSGLPNDRFFAVRPEGSVSTLKIQRTERGDSAVYLCASSSAGGNNEQFFGPGTRLTVL.

This clone has a handful of counts. The rearrangement links TRBV7-8 to TRBJ2-7; TRBD1 matches at 7 bases. The CDR3 has 14 amino acids. Trimming cost V 4 bases and J 1 base; bases outside gene matches: 4. CDR1 and CDR2 from the germline V gene are SGHVS and FQNEAQ. CDR3 nucleotides: TGTGCCAGCAGCTGGCGACAGGGATCCTACGAGCAGTACTTC. Translation gives CASSWRQGSYEQYF.

The rearrangement uses TRBV27 and TRBJ1-2, with 9 positions matching TRBD1. In germline, CDR1 is MNHEY, CDR2 SMNVEV (reference sequence). The CDR3 is 14 amino acids. After removal of 3 bases from V and 3 bases from J, the junction contained 2 bases not matched to a gene. The CDR3 bases are TGTGCCAGCAGTTTGACAGGGGGATACTATGGCTACACCTTC. It specifies CASSLTGGYYGYTF.

Only one count was recorded for this clone. The rearrangement links TRBV28 to TRBJ2-7; 9 nucleotides agree with TRBD1. Germline lookup yields CDR1 MDHEN and CDR2 SYDVKM. CDR3 length: 14 residues. V dropped 3 bases and J dropped 3; count of bases not matched to a gene: 3. CDR3 amino acids: CASSLDRGGYEQYF. In DNA, the CDR3 is TGTGCCAGCAGTTTGGACAGGGGTGGCTACGAGCAGTACTTC.

The rearrangement uses TRBV29-1 and TRBJ1-2; perhaps TRBD1 as D (6 bases). The V gene's germline CDR1 is SQVTM and CDR2 ANQGSEA. The CDR3 spans 12 residues. The V end lost 6 bases, the J end lost 8 bases, and 16 bases lay between the germline ends. The CDR3 protein is CSVDGGRSGYTF. The CDR3, as DNA: TGCAGCGTGGATGGGGGCCGGTCGGGCTACACCTTC.

The rearrangement joins TRBV7-2 to TRBJ1-1; 9 nucleotides agree with TRBD1. The trim removed 4 bases at V and 4 bases at J, leaving 7 bases unmatched. From germline, CDR1 is SGHTA and CDR2 FQGNSA. This CDR3 has 15 amino acids. CDR3 residues: CASSSLGTGSTEAFF. For the CDR3, the DNA is TGTGCCAGCAGCTCACTCGGGACAGGGAGCACTGAAGCTTTCTTT. Full variable domain (missing parts from reference TRBV7-2 and TRBJ1-1): GAGVSQSPSNKVTEKGKDVELRCDPISGHTALYWYRQSLGQGLEFLIYFQGNSAPDKSGLPSDRFSAERTGGSVSTLTIQRTQQEDSAVYLCASSSLGTGSTEAFFGQGTRLTVV.

The V gene is TRBV19, the J gene TRBJ1-2; TRBD1 is a possible D gene (5 bases). Germline CDR1 LNHDA, CDR2 SQIVND (reference sequence). There are 16 residues in the CDR3. The ends were cut back, 4 bases at V and 1 base at J, with 16 bases in the middle. The CDR3 DNA is TGTGCCAGTAGTAAGGTCATCGGGGGAGGTAACTATGGCTACACCTTC. Translation: CASSKVIGGGNYGYTF. Based on the CDR3 plus reference TRBV19 and TRBJ1-2, the full variable domain is DGGITQSPKYLFRKEGQNVTLSCEQNLNHDAMYWYRQDPGQGLRLIYYSQIVNDFQKGDIAEGYSVSREKKESFPLTVTSAQKNPTAFYLCASSKVIGGGNYGYTFGSGTRLTVV.

The chain carries TRBV27 and TRBJ2-3, with TRBD2 as a possible D gene (6 bases). CDR3 size: 15 residues. V was pared by 6 bases and J by 0 bases, with 13 bases between. The germline V gene has CDR1 MNHEY and CDR2 SMNVEV (reference sequence). CDR3 sequence: CASSPPGGSTDTQYF. The CDR3, as DNA: TGTGCCAGCAGCCCCCCCGGGGGAAGCACAGATACGCAGTATTTT.

V and J are TRBV2 and TRBJ2-5, with D maybe TRBD2 (5 bases). Germline CDR1 and CDR2: SNHLY and FYNNEI. V lost 1 base and J lost 2, with 14 bases in between. This CDR3 has 16 amino acids. The CDR3 reads CASSEGYRSGQETQYF. The CDR3 DNA sequence: TGTGCCAGCAGTGAAGGGTACCGTTCGGGGCAAGAGACCCAGTACTTC.

The chain couples TRBV5-6 to TRBJ1-1; unclear D gene. The V gene's germline CDR1 is SGHDT and CDR2 YYEEEE. The CDR3 has 16 amino acids. V was shortened by 1 base and J by 3 bases, with 16 bases between the two germline ends. CDR3 bases: TGTGCCAGCAGCTTGTCTTGGCGGGAATATGACACTGAAGCTTTCTTT. This encodes CASSLSWREYDTEAFF.

This chain connects TRBV11-2 to TRBJ2-2, with TRBD2 matching over 14 bases. CDR3 length equals 19 residues. CDR1 and CDR2 (germline): SGHAT, FQNNGV. Germline trimming cut 6 bases from V and 7 bases from J; bases unmatched to any gene: 16. The CDR3 nucleotides read TGTGCCAGCAGTTCAACGTTCGGGACTAGCGGGAGACGGGACGGGGAGCTGTTTTTT. Protein product: CASSSTFGTSGRRDGELFF.

This clone appeared a few times. This chain links TRBV5-1 with TRBJ1-1, with D perhaps TRBD1 (6 bases). V lost 4 bases to trimming and J lost 4 bases, with 11 bases between them. The CDR3 covers 13 residues. The germline gives CDR1 SGHRS, CDR2 YFSETQ. The CDR3 DNA reads TGCGCCAGCAGCACGGACAGTTTCACTGAAGCTTTCTTT. This encodes CASSTDSFTEAFF.